This T cell receptor (beta chain) came from a study of memory B cells and T cells in multiple sclerosis. Of note for this clone: Its antigen remains unidentified.

The V gene end was trimmed by 6 bases and the J gene end by 1 base; junction bases not matched to a gene: 3. Germline values: CDR1 KGHSH, CDR2 LQKENI. The CDR3 consists of 14 residues. Study observations and caveats: Normalization was needed because clone-set size differences affected shared clonotype counts.

Clones were sequenced by immunoSEQ multiplex PCR, and TCRdb holds only the in-frame ones, with some missing. The sample includes some 48,000 clones, around 80% of them seen just once. Stimulus-free culture yielded autoproliferating CFSE-dim and non-proliferating CFSE-high T cells, each sequenced separately. Pooled replicate wells came from about 50 million CFSE-labeled PBMCs cultured approximately seven days without stimulus. Without exogenous stimuli, around 0.54 uM CFSE-labeled PBMCs were cultured serum-free. The material sequenced was PBMCs from blood kept in culture. The TCR originated in a human donor with multiple sclerosis. The chain carries TRBV18 and TRBJ1-1; 9 bases agree with TRBD1. The CDR3 coding sequence is TGTGCCAGCTCCCAACAGGGGGCGAACACTGAAGCTTTCTTT. Translated: CASSQQGANTEAFF.